A selection of T cell receptor beta chains follows, all from one sample in a study of graft-versus-host responses after intestinal transplantation. The data were produced by immunoSEQ multiplex PCR, yet TCRdb's version contains in-frame clones alone and is incomplete. Here the sample spans around 100,000 clones, about 90% being singletons. These receptors have no identified antigens. The sample in question was unstimulated CD4+ T cells sorted from spleen or lymph node cells, obtained before transplant. The source is a human donor who was the organ donor for an intestinal transplant. CDR3s leave out the opening cysteine and the closing phenylalanine or tryptophan.

V gene	J gene	CDR3 protein
TRBV7-2	TRBJ2-2	ASSRGAGAVGELF
TRBV5-1	TRBJ1-1	ASSFTGNTEAF
TRBV28	TRBJ1-1	ASRYREAEAF
TRBV2	TRBJ1-5	ASSEEHRYSNQPQH
TRBV6-1	TRBJ2-3	ASSVGVTDTQY
TRBV6-1	TRBJ1-1	ASSTDRGTEAF
TRBV6-5	TRBJ1-6	ASTDGDSYNSPLH
TRBV7-3	TRBJ1-6	ASSSGAGSSPLH
TRBV6-5	TRBJ1-1	ASSYQGSGTEAF
TRBV6-5	TRBJ2-7	ASSYGTRLY